Following are 12 T cell receptor beta chains from one sample sequenced in a study of blood T cell repertoires in COVID-19. The method was immunoSEQ multiplex PCR; TCRdb's version includes in-frame clones alone and lacks a portion of them. The profile shows 140,000 to 150,000 clones, about 91% of them singletons. The specimen was peripheral blood. The receptor source for this set is a woman aged 45-60 years with acute or convalescent COVID-19.

This clone was seen a few times. The same CDR3 is also encoded by other DNA sequences in this sample. The V call is TRBV7-9, the J call TRBJ1-4, with 8 positions matching TRBD1. V shed 2 bases and J 8 bases; nucleotides not matched to a gene: 4. The germline gives CDR1 SEHNR, CDR2 FQNEAQ (reference sequence). CDR3 length: 14 residues. CDR3 in amino acids: CASSLQGAREKLFF. DNA of the CDR3: TGTGCCAGCAGCTTACAGGGGGCTAGAGAAAAACTGTTTTTT.

This chain uses TRBV4-1 with TRBJ1-6; 9 positions agree with TRBD1. With 6 bases clipped from V and 5 bases from J, the junction kept 8 bases outside the gene matches. CDR3 length: 16 amino acids. Germline V gives CDR1 MGHRA, CDR2 YSYEKL. The CDR3 region has the DNA TGCGCCAGCAGAACCCCGGGACAGGGACATAATTCACCCCTCCACTTT. Protein sequence: CASRTPGQGHNSPLHF.

The chain recombines TRBV19 with TRBJ1-4; TRBD1 aligns across 8 bases. The CDR3 extends over 13 amino acids. V was clipped by 5 bases and J by 8 bases; unmatched bases: 4. Germline loops: CDR1 LNHDA, CDR2 SQIVND (reference sequence). The DNA of the CDR3 is TGTGCCAGTAGTCCAGGGGGCGTAGAAAAACTGTTTTTT. Encoded protein: CASSPGGVEKLFF.

This chain joins TRBV3-1 (or the pseudogene TRBV3-2) and TRBJ1-2; TRBD1 aligns across 9 bases. The CDR3 runs 14 residues. Germline-derived CDR1 and CDR2 are LGHDT and YNNKEL (reference sequence). The ends lost 3 bases at V and 6 bases at J; junction bases unmatched: 5. The CDR3 DNA follows: TGTGCCAGCAGCCAGGGACAGGGAAGTAATGGCTACACCTTC. This codes for CASSQGQGSNGYTF.

The rearrangement joins TRBV9 to TRBJ1-2, with 8 bases lining up with TRBD1. The CDR3 is 13 amino acids. Germline V gene data show CDR1 as SGDLS and CDR2 as YYNGEE. V was pared by 3 bases and J by 8 bases, with 6 bases of the junction left unmatched. The CDR3 nucleotides read TGTGCCAGCAGCGCCCAGGGGGCAGGCGGCTACACCTTC. Translation: CASSAQGAGGYTF.

The chain links TRBV5-4 to TRBJ1-2; D remains unclear. Germline V lookup: CDR1 SGHNT, CDR2 YYREEE (reference sequence). CDR3 length: 17 amino acids. Between the trimmed V and J ends, which lost 0 bases and 0 bases, there was a span of 15 bases. For the CDR3, the DNA is TGTGCCAGCAGCTTGGACAGACCCGGAGGAGCTAACTATGGCTACACCTTC. This translates into CASSLDRPGGANYGYTF.

This chain connects TRBV6-2 or TRBV6-3 to TRBJ2-2; no firm D call. CDR1 is MNHEY, CDR2 SVGEGT, per germline. Trimming removed 5 bases from V and 6 bases from J, with 16 bases in between. The CDR3 spans 15 residues. The CDR3 nucleotides are TGTGCCAGCAGTCTCCTTGGCTCCCCAGCCGGGGAGCTGTTTTTT. It is translated as CASSLLGSPAGELFF.

The V and J genes are TRBV6-1 and TRBJ2-3; 9 nucleotides align to TRBD1. From germline, CDR1 is MNHNS and CDR2 SASEGT. The CDR3 has 15 residues. The trim removed 2 bases at V and 4 bases at J, leaving 4 bases unmatched. CDR3 nucleotide sequence: TGTGCCAGCAGTGAACTCAGGACAGGGGCAGATACGCAGTATTTT. It translates to CASSELRTGADTQYF.

The chain employs TRBV5-1 and TRBJ1-2, with 9 bases identical to TRBD1. Unmatched junction bases numbered 4, after V lost 3 bases and J lost 4 bases. CDR3 size: 14 residues. Germline V CDR1 and CDR2: SGHRS, YFSETQ. In DNA form, the CDR3 reads TGCGCCAGCAGCTCGGGACAGGGAGGCTATGGCTACACCTTC. Its translation: CASSSGQGGYGYTF.

V is TRBV5-6 and J is TRBJ2-1; 11 nucleotides agree with TRBD1. Germline V CDR1 and CDR2: SGHDT, YYEEEE. The CDR3 runs 15 residues. Germline trimming cut 3 bases from V and 4 bases from J; bases unmatched to any gene: 3. CDR3 nucleotides: TGTGCCAGCAGCTCAGGGACAGGGGGTTACAATGAGCAGTTCTTC. It codes for CASSSGTGGYNEQFF.

A single count supports this clone. The J gene is TRBJ1-3, the V gene TRBV7-9, with D uncertain. The CDR3 has 15 amino acids. Per germline, CDR1 SEHNR and CDR2 FQNEAQ (reference sequence). The V and J ends lost 5 bases and 0 bases respectively, with 11 bases between them. CDR3: CASSRSYSSGNTIYF. CDR3 sequence (DNA): TGTGCCAGCAGCCGGTCCTATAGCTCTGGAAACACCATATATTTT. Together with reference TRBV7-9 and TRBJ1-3, the CDR3 gives the full variable domain: DTGVSQNPRHKITKRGQNVTFRCDPISEHNRLYWYRQTLGQGPEFLTYFQNEAQLEKSRLLSDRFSAERPKGSFSTLEIQRTEQGDSAMYLCASSRSYSSGNTIYFGEGSWLTVV.

The chain uses TRBV7-3 and TRBJ2-3, with D uncertain. Between the trimmed V and J ends, which lost 3 bases and 0 bases, there was a span of 10 bases. This CDR3 region has 15 residues. Germline CDR1 and CDR2: SGHTA and FQGTGA. The CDR3 is CASSLFLSSTDTQYF. The CDR3 coding sequence is TGTGCCAGCAGCTTGTTCTTATCTAGCACAGATACGCAGTATTTT.